This T cell receptor (beta chain) was sequenced during a study of blood T cell repertoires in COVID-19. Produced via immunoSEQ multiplex PCR; TCRdb's table is partial and in-frame only. The data hold 200,000 to 250,000 clones, with 83% observed a single time. The germline CDR1 and CDR2 sequences are SGHVS and FQNEAQ. With V trimmed by 6 bases and J by 7 bases, 6 bases remained unmatched. This CDR3 is 15 amino acids long. The sequencing sample was made of peripheral blood. This sequence joins TRBV7-8 and TRBJ2-2; 12 bases align to TRBD1. The TCR comes from a woman in her twenties or thirties with COVID-19, enrolled during active disease. CDR3 in DNA: TGTGCCAGCAGATCCGGGACAGGGGGCTTCGGGGAGCTGTTTTTT. Translation gives CASRSGTGGFGELFF.